This note documents a single T cell receptor beta chain sequence. Original methodology: Amplifying reference gene primers gave estimates of nucleated cell counts. Generated by immunoSEQ multiplex PCR, the TCRdb table keeps only in-frame clones and is missing some. D and trimming were read from the DNA, whereas the V and J calls and clone size are those reported in that table. Of fewer than 350,000 clones listed, roughly 87% were seen once; the top ten hold approximately 9.4%. Seattle-derived patients entered the study during active infection and were followed longitudinally. Germline V gene sequence: CDR1 SGHTA, CDR2 FQGNSA. Trimming cost V 2 bases and J 3 bases; bases outside gene matches: 6. The CDR3 is made up of 15 amino acids. The data were taken from a study of blood T cell repertoires in COVID-19.

This clonotype originated in a man in his thirties or forties with COVID-19, enrolled during active disease. The chain carries TRBV7-2 and TRBJ1-2; 7 bases match TRBD1. The source material was peripheral blood. CDR3 DNA: TGTGCCAGCAGCTTACGACAGGGAGAGGACTATGGCTACACCTTC. It is translated as CASSLRQGEDYGYTF.